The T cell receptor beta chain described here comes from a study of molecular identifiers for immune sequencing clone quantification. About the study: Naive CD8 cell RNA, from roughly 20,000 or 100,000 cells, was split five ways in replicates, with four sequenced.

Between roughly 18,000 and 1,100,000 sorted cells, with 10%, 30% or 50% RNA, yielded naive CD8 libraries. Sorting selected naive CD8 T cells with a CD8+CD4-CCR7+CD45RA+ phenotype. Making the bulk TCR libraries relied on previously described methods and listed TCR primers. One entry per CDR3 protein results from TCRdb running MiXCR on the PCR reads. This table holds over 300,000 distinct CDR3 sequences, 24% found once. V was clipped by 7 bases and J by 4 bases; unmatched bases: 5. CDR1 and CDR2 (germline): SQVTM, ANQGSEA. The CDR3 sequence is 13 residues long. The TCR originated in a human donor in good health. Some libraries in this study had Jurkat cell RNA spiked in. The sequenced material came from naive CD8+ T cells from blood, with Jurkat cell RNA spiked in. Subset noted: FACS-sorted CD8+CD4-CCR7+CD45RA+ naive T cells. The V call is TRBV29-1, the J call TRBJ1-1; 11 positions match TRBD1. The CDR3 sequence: CSADRGLGTEAFF. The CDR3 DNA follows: TGCAGCGCGGACAGGGGGCTGGGCACTGAAGCTTTCTTT.